This T cell receptor beta chain was sequenced in a study of neoadjuvant anti-PD-1 for oral cavity cancer. This clone has more than one count but fewer than ten. Here immunoSEQ multiplex PCR was the method, and the copy in TCRdb shows in-frame clones only, minus some. The sample gives 40,000 or so clones, 35% to 45% of which show up once; approximately 15% is in the top ten. Noted time point: after neoadjuvant nivolumab, at surgical resection. This CDR3 has 15 amino acids. Germline V CDR1 and CDR2: SGHNT, YYREEE (reference sequence). V trimming: 3 bases; J trimming: 0 bases; junction bases outside the gene matches: 6.

The receptor's source is a person aged 35-80 years with oral cavity squamous cell carcinoma. J is TRBJ2-7 and V is TRBV5-4; 7 bases map to TRBD1. The sequencing used tumor tissue, collected after nivolumab (anti-PD-1) treatment. The CDR3 DNA reads TGTGCCAGCAGCTCCGGACAGGTTGGCTCCTACGAGCAGTACTTC. Translated, it gives CASSSGQVGSYEQYF.